These T cell receptor beta chains were read from a single sample in a study of blood T cell repertoires in COVID-19. Assay: immunoSEQ multiplex PCR; the TCRdb copy retains only in-frame clones and omits some. This table holds 120,000 to 150,000 clones, about 88% found once. Material: peripheral blood. The receptors were gathered from a human donor with COVID-19, enrolled during active disease. The donor label of this sample is uncertain. CDR3s include the opening cysteine and the closing phenylalanine or tryptophan.

v_call: TRBV7-3; j_call: TRBJ2-1; cdr3_aa: CASSKTGQGSYNEQFF
v_call: TRBV29-1; j_call: TRBJ1-3; cdr3_aa: CSVWDRYYSGNTIYF
v_call: TRBV9; j_call: TRBJ2-3; cdr3_aa: CASSVSGGAIDTQYF
v_call: TRBV5-1; j_call: TRBJ2-2; cdr3_aa: CASSTGTSGLGTGELFF
v_call: TRBV27; j_call: TRBJ1-5; cdr3_aa: CASSLRGTGGGNQPQHF
v_call: TRBV11-3; j_call: TRBJ2-1; cdr3_aa: CASSHRGAGEQFF
v_call: TRBV5-4; j_call: TRBJ2-7; cdr3_aa: CASSPGQGAYEQYF
v_call: TRBV5-1; j_call: TRBJ2-7; cdr3_aa: CASSRDRSSYEQYF
v_call: TRBV15; j_call: TRBJ2-5; cdr3_aa: CATSRAPGEGETQYF
v_call: TRBV6-5; j_call: TRBJ2-3; cdr3_aa: CASSPPSSGLDTQYF
v_call: TRBV15; j_call: TRBJ1-3; cdr3_aa: CATSRRGDGNTIYF
v_call: TRBV18; j_call: TRBJ1-5; cdr3_aa: CASSLRPGQGRAQPQHF
v_call: TRBV25-1; j_call: TRBJ2-7; cdr3_aa: CASSDPRQGGAHPYEQYF
v_call: TRBV2; j_call: TRBJ2-3; cdr3_aa: CATQPGQGTDTQYF
v_call: TRBV7-8; j_call: TRBJ2-1; cdr3_aa: CASSPGDVREQFF
v_call: TRBV28; j_call: TRBJ1-1; cdr3_aa: CASSTQVNTEAFF
v_call: TRBV11-2; j_call: TRBJ1-2; cdr3_aa: CASSLEVGTPIGYTF
v_call: TRBV5-1; j_call: TRBJ2-5; cdr3_aa: CASSLMGTEETQYF
v_call: TRBV5-4; j_call: TRBJ2-5; cdr3_aa: CASKGLAGVQETQYF
v_call: TRBV2; j_call: TRBJ1-1; cdr3_aa: CASSEARGTNTEAFF
v_call: TRBV9; j_call: TRBJ1-1; cdr3_aa: CASSVEAGPMNTEAFF
v_call: TRBV5-6; j_call: TRBJ2-2; cdr3_aa: CASSLIRGSGELFF
v_call: TRBV19; j_call: TRBJ1-6; cdr3_aa: CASSRERTGILSPLHF
v_call: TRBV12-3/TRBV12-4; j_call: TRBJ1-3; cdr3_aa: CASSFVSGNTIYF
v_call: TRBV2; j_call: TRBJ2-7; cdr3_aa: CASSESPGSSYEQYF
v_call: TRBV6-6; j_call: TRBJ2-3; cdr3_aa: CASSSNRLTSTDTQYF
v_call: TRBV9; j_call: TRBJ2-7; cdr3_aa: CASSVEGGFLYEQYF
v_call: TRBV3-1/TRBV3-2; j_call: TRBJ2-3; cdr3_aa: CASSQDSEATDTQYF
v_call: TRBV2; j_call: TRBJ1-3; cdr3_aa: CASSAEGSGNTIYF
v_call: TRBV6-6; j_call: TRBJ2-1; cdr3_aa: CASSYAPVSVRDKKFF
v_call: TRBV18; j_call: TRBJ2-1; cdr3_aa: CASSPPEQGAVEQFF
v_call: TRBV9; j_call: TRBJ2-1; cdr3_aa: CASSVVPLAGGANEQFF
v_call: TRBV5-1; j_call: TRBJ2-1; cdr3_aa: CASSLEGDKFF
v_call: TRBV5-1; j_call: TRBJ1-2; cdr3_aa: CASSFNPVDYGYTF
v_call: TRBV2; j_call: TRBJ1-6; cdr3_aa: CASRRTGGTSPLHF
v_call: TRBV5-5; j_call: TRBJ2-7; cdr3_aa: CASSPTGGKYEQYF
v_call: TRBV3-1/TRBV3-2; j_call: TRBJ2-5; cdr3_aa: CASSLSGEGETQYF
v_call: TRBV6-5; j_call: TRBJ1-3; cdr3_aa: CASSYSGTAGNTIYF
v_call: TRBV9; j_call: TRBJ1-2; cdr3_aa: CASSVTGGRGYTF
v_call: TRBV19; j_call: TRBJ2-7; cdr3_aa: CASSSGSGSSYEQYF
v_call: TRBV11-2; j_call: TRBJ1-1; cdr3_aa: CASSLQGETEAFF
v_call: TRBV7-6; j_call: TRBJ1-2; cdr3_aa: CATGPGTAGYTF
v_call: TRBV6-6; j_call: TRBJ1-2; cdr3_aa: CASSQGQRNYGYGYTF
v_call: TRBV5-6; j_call: TRBJ2-3; cdr3_aa: CASSMDFLLYF
v_call: TRBV19; j_call: TRBJ1-6; cdr3_aa: CASSSGDNSPLHF
v_call: TRBV6-5; j_call: TRBJ1-1; cdr3_aa: CATSTGGAGNTEAFF
v_call: TRBV19; j_call: TRBJ1-1; cdr3_aa: CASIRTGKNTEAFF
v_call: TRBV29-1; j_call: TRBJ1-6; cdr3_aa: CSVKTGALPNSPLHF
v_call: TRBV19; j_call: TRBJ1-5; cdr3_aa: CASTQSRGSINQPQHF
v_call: TRBV18; j_call: TRBJ2-5; cdr3_aa: CASSPPGQPGETQYF
v_call: TRBV6-5; j_call: TRBJ2-7; cdr3_aa: CASNLQGYEQYF
v_call: TRBV5-5; j_call: TRBJ1-3; cdr3_aa: CASSLVTGSTGNTIYF
v_call: TRBV10-3; j_call: TRBJ1-5; cdr3_aa: CAIRGTGMNQPQHF
v_call: TRBV30; j_call: TRBJ2-7; cdr3_aa: CAGRQGLLSEQYF
v_call: TRBV6-5; j_call: TRBJ1-6; cdr3_aa: CASSSGGSGNSPLHF
v_call: TRBV12-5; j_call: TRBJ2-5; cdr3_aa: CASGLGGGRQETQYF
v_call: TRBV11-2; j_call: TRBJ1-5; cdr3_aa: CASSLGEDQPQHF
v_call: TRBV3-1/TRBV3-2; j_call: TRBJ2-6; cdr3_aa: CASSTGAGANVLTF
v_call: TRBV25-1; j_call: TRBJ2-1; cdr3_aa: CATCDSSSYNEQFF
v_call: TRBV19; j_call: TRBJ1-6; cdr3_aa: CASGGVNNSPLHF